The rows below give T cell receptor beta chains drawn from one sample of a study of T cell repertoires in cytomegalovirus infection. TCRdb analysed the reads with MiXCR anew, one entry per CDR3 protein. The sample contains 250,000 to 300,000 distinct CDR3 sequences, about 26% of which appear only once. Sequencing was done on a sample of PBMCs. The receptor source for this set is a human donor in good health (CMV status not recorded). Some clones in this sample may be carry-over from other donors' samples. The CDR3 runs from the conserved cysteine through the conserved F or W. D genes are given only for firm matches. Clone size is not always given. Where it is, it says once, few, many or a class for expanded clones.

j_gene: TRBJ2-1; d_gene: NA; abundance: NA; v_gene: TRBV10-3; CDR3aa: CAISERDGWGDEQFF; CDR3nt: TGTGCCATCAGTGAGAGGGACGGTTGGGGCGATGAGCAGTTCTTC
j_gene: TRBJ2-3; d_gene: NA; abundance: NA; v_gene: TRBV28; CDR3aa: CASVRSGTDTQYF; CDR3nt: TGTGCCAGCGTCAGGTCAGGCACAGATACGCAGTATTTT
j_gene: TRBJ2-3; d_gene: NA; abundance: few; v_gene: TRBV6-1; CDR3aa: CASSEGLGTQYF; CDR3nt: TGTGCCAGCAGTGAGGGGCTCGGTACGCAGTATTTT
j_gene: TRBJ2-7; d_gene: TRBD1; abundance: many; v_gene: TRBV7-2; CDR3aa: CASSPRQGAVYEQYF; CDR3nt: TGTGCCAGCAGCCCAAGACAGGGGGCGGTCTACGAGCAGTACTTC
j_gene: TRBJ2-3; d_gene: NA; abundance: NA; v_gene: TRBV29-1; CDR3aa: CSVENGSTDTQYF; CDR3nt: TGCAGCGTTGAGAACGGGAGCACAGATACGCAGTATTTT
j_gene: TRBJ1-2; d_gene: NA; abundance: few; v_gene: TRBV3-1; CDR3aa: CASAKRAGLTDGYTF; CDR3nt: TGTGCCAGCGCAAAGAGGGCAGGATTGACTGATGGCTACACCTTC
j_gene: TRBJ1-5; d_gene: TRBD1; abundance: NA; v_gene: TRBV11-2; CDR3aa: CASRTQQGSNQPQHF; CDR3nt: TGTGCCAGCAGGACTCAACAGGGGAGCAATCAGCCCCAGCATTTT
j_gene: TRBJ1-5; d_gene: NA; abundance: once; v_gene: TRBV7-2; CDR3aa: CASSLGINQPQHF; CDR3nt: TGTGCCAGCAGCTTGGGTATCAATCAGCCCCAGCATTTT
j_gene: TRBJ1-1; d_gene: NA; abundance: few; v_gene: TRBV29-1; CDR3aa: CSVEDNRWNTEAFF; CDR3nt: TGCAGCGTTGAAGATAATAGGTGGAACACTGAAGCTTTCTTT
j_gene: TRBJ2-5; d_gene: TRBD2; abundance: NA; v_gene: TRBV6-6; CDR3aa: CASRPPGLAGTVETQYF; CDR3nt: TGTGCCAGCAGACCCCCTGGACTAGCGGGAACTGTAGAGACCCAGTACTTC
j_gene: TRBJ1-5; d_gene: TRBD1; abundance: many; v_gene: TRBV6-1; CDR3aa: CASIEGTATSPQHF; CDR3nt: TGTGCCAGCATTGAAGGGACAGCTACGTCGCCCCAGCATTTT
j_gene: TRBJ2-2; d_gene: NA; abundance: NA; v_gene: TRBV5-4; CDR3aa: CASSLDFGTGELFF; CDR3nt: TGTGCCAGCAGCTTGGACTTTGGCACCGGGGAGCTGTTTTTT
j_gene: TRBJ2-5; d_gene: TRBD1; abundance: NA; v_gene: TRBV7-2; CDR3aa: CASSFQDRGLETQYF; CDR3nt: TGTGCCAGCAGCTTTCAGGACAGGGGGCTGGAGACCCAGTACTTC
j_gene: TRBJ2-3; d_gene: NA; abundance: NA; v_gene: TRBV19; CDR3aa: CASSIGGAPSTDTQYF; CDR3nt: TGTGCCAGTAGTATAGGCGGGGCGCCTTCCACAGATACGCAGTATTTT
j_gene: TRBJ1-3; d_gene: NA; abundance: few; v_gene: TRBV6-6; CDR3aa: CATSLTRAGNTIYF; CDR3nt: TGTGCCACTTCCCTAACCAGGGCAGGAAACACCATATATTTT
j_gene: TRBJ1-1; d_gene: NA; abundance: many; v_gene: TRBV28; CDR3aa: CASSFLALNRVGTEAFF; CDR3nt: TGTGCCAGCAGTTTCCTCGCCCTAAACAGGGTGGGCACTGAAGCTTTCTTT
j_gene: TRBJ2-1; d_gene: NA; abundance: NA; v_gene: TRBV7-6; CDR3aa: CASSPPASGYSEQFF; CDR3nt: TGTGCCAGCAGCCCGCCCGCGAGCGGGTACAGTGAGCAGTTCTTC